The 20 T cell receptor beta chains reported below all come from one sample, sequenced in a study of post-analysis software for immune sequencing data. What these receptors recognize is not known. Study-wide results and caveats: The five TRBV segments detected at higher frequency in patients than in controls included TRBV5-6, TRBV5-1 and TRBV20-1.

Carried by the TCR beta cDNA libraries were unique molecular identifiers. Via MiXCR, TCRdb re-called the PCR reads, giving one row per CDR3 protein. The sample records about 820,000 distinct CDR3 sequences, under 70% being singletons. Source material: blood. The receptors come from a girl aged 10 to 17 with multiple sclerosis.

The gene calls are TRBV5-6 and TRBJ1-2, with 7 positions matching TRBD1. Trimming removed 6 bases from V and 4 bases from J; junction bases left unmatched: 9. The CDR3 runs 14 residues. CDR1 is SGHDT and CDR2 is YYEEEE in the germline V gene. The CDR3 DNA reads TGTGCCAGCACCGAGACAGGGTATAGCTATGGCTACACCTTC. This encodes CASTETGYSYGYTF.

As concerns this clonotype: Germline is not matched at one junction end, which may reflect a read error. The CDR3 loop is CASSLSRRADAQYF. In DNA, the CDR3 is TGTGCCAGCAGTTTAAGCCGTCGGGCAGATGCGCAGTATTTT. The chain has TRBV12-3 or TRBV12-4 and TRBJ2-3; D is unresolved. The CDR3 runs to 14 residues.

V is TRBV27 and J is TRBJ1-1; D gene unclear. The CDR3 is 13 residues long. Germline V gene lookup returns CDR1 MNHEY and CDR2 SMNVEV (reference sequence). V lost 7 bases to trimming and J lost 0 bases, with 9 bases between them. CDR3 amino acids: CASKGGMNTEAFF. The CDR3 DNA follows: TGTGCCAGCAAGGGAGGGATGAACACTGAAGCTTTCTTT.

This rearrangement joins TRBV5-6 to TRBJ2-4, with 9 bases that match TRBD2. CDR3 length: 16 amino acids. V shed 0 bases and J 13 bases; nucleotides not matched to a gene: 14. CDR1 is SGHDT and CDR2 is YYEEEE in the germline V gene. The CDR3 DNA reads TGTGCCAGCAGCTTGGACGGCGGGAGGGTATACAATGAGCAGTACTTC. It yields the protein CASSLDGGRVYNEQYF.

The V and J genes are TRBV5-1 and TRBJ2-1, with 10 nucleotides matching TRBD2. Germline values: CDR1 SGHRS, CDR2 YFSETQ. This CDR3 region has 17 residues. V lost 4 bases to trimming and J lost 4 bases; unmatched junction nucleotides: 11. This CDR3 reads CASSPGMGLATYNEQFF. The CDR3 DNA reads as TGCGCCAGCAGCCCTGGGATGGGACTAGCGACATACAATGAGCAGTTCTTC.

This chain links TRBV20-1 with TRBJ2-5, with TRBD2 identical over 7 bases. The tail of the sequence fits TRBJ2-7 better, so the J call may be wrong. In germline, CDR1 is DFQATT, CDR2 SNEGSKA (reference sequence). The CDR3 totals 14 residues. For the CDR3, the DNA is TGCAGTGCCGCCTCTGGCGGGAGCAGTTACGAGCAGTACTTC. This encodes CSAASGGSSYEQYF.

This clonotype was found a few times. This sequence joins TRBV29-1 and TRBJ2-1; D unresolved. The CDR3 runs to 13 residues. Germline loops: CDR1 SQVTM, CDR2 ANQGSEA. Trimming took off 0 bases at V and 6 bases at J, with 9 bases between the two ends. The CDR3, as DNA: TGCAGCGTTGAAGATTGGCCCGTCAATGAGCAGTTCTTC. Its protein is CSVEDWPVNEQFF.

The V gene is TRBV5-1, the J gene TRBJ2-5; 8 nucleotides line up with TRBD1. The DNA matches TRBJ2-7 better at its end, which makes the J call doubtful. The CDR3 contains 14 residues. CDR1 SGHRS and CDR2 YFSETQ come from the germline V gene. DNA for the CDR3: TGCGCCAGCAGCTTCGGACAGGGTCGCGACGAGCAGTACTTC. It is translated as CASSFGQGRDEQYF.

The chain carries TRBV7-2 and TRBJ2-4; tentatively, D is TRBD1 or TRBD2 (5 bases each). The V end lost 4 bases, the J end lost 8 bases, and 18 bases lay between the germline ends. Germline V gene data show CDR1 as SGHTA and CDR2 as FQGNSA. This CDR3 is built from 15 residues. In DNA form, the CDR3 reads TGTGCCAGCAGCTCGTCCGGGACGGGAACGTACATTCAGTACTTC. Protein product: CASSSSGTGTYIQYF.

The V and J genes are TRBV20-1 and TRBJ2-4; no clear D. The J call may be wrong; the DNA end is better matched by TRBJ2-7. Germline values: CDR1 DFQATT, CDR2 SNEGSKA (reference sequence). The CDR3 is made up of 14 amino acids. The CDR3 coding sequence is TGCAGTGCTAGAGCTGCTCTAACCCCGGACGAGCAGTACTTC. Translation: CSARAALTPDEQYF.

DNA for the CDR3: TGTGCCAGCCTCCCCGCGGGTCAGGGGTCCTACGAGCAGTACTTC. Its translation: CASLPAGQGSYEQYF. This chain links TRBV6-6 with TRBJ2-1; TRBD1 is a possible D gene (6 bases). The J call may be in error: the DNA end matches TRBJ2-7 better. Looked up from germline, CDR1 is MNHNY and CDR2 is SVGAGI (reference sequence). CDR3 size: 15 residues.

This clonotype was seen a handful of times. The chain is built from TRBV28 and TRBJ2-7, with 10 nucleotides matching TRBD1. Germline V gene lookup returns CDR1 MDHEN and CDR2 SYDVKM. The CDR3 totals 17 residues. V dropped 2 bases and J dropped 7; count of bases not matched to a gene: 14. The DNA of the CDR3 is TGTGCCAGCAGTTTACCCGGGACAGGGGTTCTTCTTCAAGAGCAGTACTTC. It yields the protein CASSLPGTGVLLQEQYF.

The gene calls are TRBV10-3 and TRBJ2-2, with a possible D match to TRBD2 (6 bases). V lost 6 bases to trimming and J lost 3 bases, with 14 bases between them. The CDR3 contains 15 residues. Germline V gives CDR1 ENHRY, CDR2 SYGVKD. As DNA, the CDR3 is TGTGCCATCAGGTCCTCGTGGGGGGACACCGGGGAGCTGTTTTTT. Translation: CAIRSSWGDTGELFF.

Remarks on this clonotype: A read error is likely, as this CDR3 ends without the conserved phenylalanine or tryptophan. The chain recombines TRBV2 with TRBJ2-3; possibly TRBD2 for D (6 bases). V was pared by 1 base and J by 2 bases, with 19 bases between. This CDR3 contains 18 residues. Germline V gives CDR1 SNHLY, CDR2 FYNNEI. The CDR3 DNA reads TGTGCCAGCAGTGAAGGGTTCAGGAGGGGAGGTGACACAGATACGCAGTATTGT. Translated, it gives CASSEGFRRGGDTDTQYC.

The chain has TRBV20-1 and TRBJ1-1; maybe TRBD1 (5 bases). The CDR3 has 12 amino acids. CDR1 and CDR2 (germline): DFQATT, SNEGSKA (reference sequence). V was shortened by 5 bases and J by 7 bases, with 14 bases between the two germline ends. The CDR3: CSAGTGDVEAFF. In DNA, the CDR3 is TGCAGTGCTGGCACAGGAGATGTTGAAGCTTTCTTT.

On this clonotype: One junction end disagrees with the germline gene, perhaps due to a read error. The chain is built from TRBV3-1 and TRBJ2-3; 9 bases fit TRBD2. CDR3 length: 16 residues. The V gene's germline CDR1 is LGHDT and CDR2 YNNKEL (reference sequence). CDR3 sequence: CASNQDSSRGGGTQYF. CDR3 sequence (DNA): TGTGCCAGCAACCAAGATTCGTCGCGGGGGGGCGGTACGCAGTATTTT.

This clonotype appeared a few times. V and J are TRBV3-1 and TRBJ2-4; 8 positions agree with TRBD1. CDR3 size: 15 residues. The germline CDR1 and CDR2 sequences are LGHDT and YNNKEL (reference sequence). Trimming at V came to 3 bases and at J to 1 base, leaving 2 bases not matched to a gene. CDR3 loop: CASSQYRGAKNIQYF. The DNA for the CDR3 is TGTGCCAGCAGCCAGTACAGGGGGGCCAAAAACATTCAGTACTTC.

The chain combines TRBV5-1 with TRBJ2-7; no definite D call. Germline V CDR1 and CDR2: SGHRS, YFSETQ. The CDR3 is 14 residues long. Between the trimmed V and J ends, which lost 0 bases and 0 bases, there was a span of 7 bases. Here the CDR3 DNA reads TGCGCCAGCAGCTTGGTTACCAGCTCCTACGAGCAGTACTTC. It yields the protein CASSLVTSSYEQYF.

The chain recombines TRBV5-1 with TRBJ2-3; 11 nucleotides match TRBD2. The CDR3 covers 16 residues. The V gene end was trimmed by 3 bases and the J gene end by 4 bases; junction bases not matched to a gene: 7. Germline CDR1 SGHRS, CDR2 YFSETQ. CDR3 nucleotide sequence: TGCGCCAGCAGCTGGGGACTAGCGGCCCCCTCAGATACGCAGTATTTT. This encodes CASSWGLAAPSDTQYF.

This clonotype was counted only a few times. The chain employs TRBV20-1 and TRBJ2-1; 13 bases align to TRBD2. The CDR3 consists of 15 residues. Germline CDR1 is DFQATT and CDR2 is SNEGSKA (reference sequence). V was clipped by 3 bases and J by 6 bases; unmatched bases: 5. DNA for the CDR3: TGCAGTGCTAGCACTAGCGGGGGGGCCTTCAATGAGCAGTTCTTC. This encodes CSASTSGGAFNEQFF.